This T cell receptor (beta chain) was identified during a study of T cell responses to AZD1222 COVID-19 vaccine. This CDR3 spans 18 amino acids. The V gene's germline CDR1 is SGHTA and CDR2 FQGTGA. Trimming pared 5 bases from V and 1 base from J, leaving 21 bases between. Findings and limits, study-wide: Among spike-specific TCRs, nearly half reportedly target unmutated variant regions.

A single count supports this clone. As yet, its antigen is unknown. Here immunoSEQ multiplex PCR was the method, and the copy in TCRdb shows in-frame clones only, minus some. Among 120,000 or so clones listed, 87% were seen once. The input for sequencing was peripheral blood, taken on day 0 of AZD1222 vaccination. The receptor's source is an adult in good health. The chain is built from TRBV7-3 and TRBJ2-1; the D gene could be TRBD1 or TRBD2 (6 bases each). CDR3 loop: CASSRPSDRRESYNEQFF. In DNA, the CDR3 is TGTGCCAGCAGCCGGCCTAGCGACAGGAGGGAGTCCTACAATGAGCAGTTCTTC. Complete variable domain (other parts from reference TRBV7-3 and TRBJ2-1): GAGVSQTPSNKVTEKGKYVELRCDPISGHTALYWYRQSLGQGPEFLIYFQGTGAADDSGLPNDRFFAVRPEGSVSTLKIQRTERGDSAVYLCASSRPSDRRESYNEQFFGPGTRLTVL.